These 16 T cell receptor beta chains originate from one sample sequenced in a study of blood T cells in healthy people across ages. With a J-beta primer mix and a sample-barcoded 5' primer, a second PCR ran 7 to 11 cycles. TCRdb fed the 5' RACE reads into MiXCR, producing one record per CDR3 protein. This table holds under 950,000 distinct CDR3 sequences, 22% found once. The sequencing input was blood. These receptors were obtained from a man aged 70 or older in good health.

The gene calls are TRBV5-6 and TRBJ1-1, with D maybe TRBD1 (6 bases). CDR1 SGHDT and CDR2 YYEEEE come from the germline V gene. This CDR3 has 17 amino acids. Deletions cut 2 bases from V and 3 bases from J, with 20 bases between. Here the CDR3 DNA reads TGTGCCAGCAGCTTCCTGGGGGCGGCTCCGGGGTACACTGAAGCTTTCTTT. This encodes CASSFLGAAPGYTEAFF.

The sample holds a few counts of this clonotype. The V call is TRBV18, the J call TRBJ2-1; D gene unclear. Germline CDR1 reads KGHSH; CDR2 reads LQKENI. V gave up 1 base and J gave up 3 bases, with 7 bases separating them. This CDR3 contains 14 residues. In DNA, the CDR3 is TGTGCCAGCTCACCACGGCAGAACTACAATGAGCAGTTCTTC. Its protein is CASSPRQNYNEQFF.

The chain has TRBV12-3 or TRBV12-4 and TRBJ1-3; the D is unclear. Deletions cut 11 bases from V and 1 base from J, with 15 bases between. This CDR3 spans 14 amino acids. The CDR3 DNA reads TGTGCCGAGTCAGTGGATGGATCTGGAAACACCATATATTTT. It yields the protein CAESVDGSGNTIYF.

This chain uses TRBV19 with TRBJ2-5; D is ambiguous. The J call may be wrong; the DNA end is better matched by TRBJ2-7. Germline CDR1 is LNHDA and CDR2 is SQIVND (reference sequence). The CDR3 runs 14 residues. The CDR3 loop reads CATGPFLASYEQYF. The CDR3 DNA is TGTGCCACCGGACCTTTCTTGGCCTCCTACGAGCAGTACTTC.

The sample holds many counts of this clonotype. The J gene is TRBJ2-3, the V gene TRBV7-3; TRBD2 aligns across 7 bases. The junction had 6 bases not matched to a gene; V was cut back by 6 bases and J by 6 bases. The CDR3 runs 13 residues. CDR1 is SGHTA and CDR2 is FQGTGA in the germline V gene. CDR3 in DNA: TGTGCCAGCAGTCTGACTAGCCCGGATACGCAGTATTTT. It is translated as CASSLTSPDTQYF.

This clonotype showed up just a few times. The CDR3 DNA is TGTGCCAGCAGCCCAAGACAGGGTAATACGCAGTATTTT. This gives the protein CASSPRQGNTQYF. The chain recombines TRBV7-2 with TRBJ2-3; 7 nucleotides line up with TRBD1. Germline CDR1 and CDR2: SGHTA and FQGNSA. This CDR3 has 13 amino acids. Trimming removed 5 bases from V and 7 bases from J; junction bases left unmatched: 6.

The chain is built from TRBV6-2 or TRBV6-3 and TRBJ2-3, with D tentatively TRBD2 (6 bases). The length of the CDR3 is 15 residues. Germline CDR1 reads MNHEY; CDR2 reads SVGEGT. V lost 8 bases and J lost 0, with 15 bases in between. CDR3 coding DNA: TGTGCCAGCGGACTACGGAGAACTAGCACAGATACGCAGTATTTT. Its protein product is CASGLRRTSTDTQYF.

Only a few counts were recorded for this clonotype. The genes are TRBV6-6 and TRBJ2-7, with 9 nucleotides matching TRBD1. From germline, CDR1 is MNHNY and CDR2 SVGAGI (reference sequence). The CDR3 covers 14 residues. The trim removed 5 bases at V and 2 bases at J, leaving 4 bases unmatched. CDR3 sequence: CASSNRQGAYEQYF. The CDR3 coding sequence is TGTGCCAGCAGTAACCGACAGGGGGCCTACGAGCAGTACTTC.

This clonotype came up many times. The chain is built from TRBV12-3 or TRBV12-4 and TRBJ2-1, with a weak D call TRBD1 (6 bases). The V end was cut by 7 bases, the J end by 4 bases, with 14 bases between. This CDR3 has 14 residues. The DNA for the CDR3 is TGTGCCAGCACCCAACAGGGTATTTACAATGAGCAGTTCTTC. It specifies CASTQQGIYNEQFF.

V usage is TRBV6-1 and J usage is TRBJ2-5; 11 nucleotides align to TRBD1. CDR1 and CDR2 (germline): MNHNS, SASEGT. The trim removed 4 bases at V and 3 bases at J, leaving 7 bases unmatched. CDR3 length: 16 amino acids. CDR3 sequence reads: CASSGIPGQGEETQYF. CDR3 sequence (DNA): TGTGCCAGCAGTGGAATTCCGGGACAGGGGGAAGAGACCCAGTACTTC.

The gene calls are TRBV7-3 and TRBJ2-5, with 8 bases matching TRBD1. The J call is doubtful: the DNA matches TRBJ2-1 better. The length of the CDR3 is 15 residues. Germline loops: CDR1 SGHTA, CDR2 FQGTGA. The CDR3: CASSFGQGGGNEQFF. DNA of the CDR3: TGTGCCAGCAGCTTTGGACAGGGTGGAGGCAATGAGCAGTTCTTC.

The chain joins TRBV15 to TRBJ1-1; D ambiguous. Germline V lookup: CDR1 LNHNV, CDR2 YYDKDF (reference sequence). The V end lost 6 bases, the J end lost 1 base, and 9 bases lay between the germline ends. The CDR3 contains 13 residues. CDR3 sequence reads: CATRHLENTEAFF. As DNA, the CDR3 is TGTGCCACCAGACATTTAGAGAACACTGAAGCTTTCTTT.

This clonotype occurred many times. The chain has TRBV29-1 and TRBJ2-1, with D tentatively TRBD1 (6 bases). This CDR3 is built from 13 residues. Germline-derived CDR1 and CDR2 are SQVTM and ANQGSEA. V was shortened by 2 bases and J by 8 bases, with 13 bases between the two germline ends. CDR3 region: CSVERGMVDEQFF. DNA for the CDR3: TGCAGCGTTGAAAGGGGGATGGTCGATGAGCAGTTCTTC.

This clonotype was seen a handful of times. The rearrangement uses TRBV10-3 and TRBJ2-3; TRBD2 agrees at 12 bases. With V trimmed by 0 bases and J by 4 bases, 11 bases remained unmatched. The CDR3 extends over 19 amino acids. Germline CDR1 is ENHRY and CDR2 is SYGVKD. This CDR3 is CAISESTSGSLRDPDTQYF. DNA for the CDR3: TGTGCCATCAGTGAGTCGACTAGCGGGAGCCTCCGGGATCCAGATACGCAGTATTTT.

In this sample, this clonotype turned up many times. The chain employs TRBV11-2 and TRBJ2-2; TRBD1 matches at 10 bases. V shed 5 bases, J shed 6 bases, and the junction held 9 bases outside the gene matches. This CDR3 has 16 amino acids. Germline CDR1 reads SGHAT; CDR2 reads FQNNGV. The CDR3 DNA is TGTGCCAGCAGCCCCAGCGGGACAGGGGTTCCCGGGGAGCTGTTTTTT. Its protein is CASSPSGTGVPGELFF.

The sample holds a few counts of this clonotype. V gene TRBV10-3 combines with J gene TRBJ1-6, with D unresolved. This CDR3 is built from 16 residues. V lost 3 bases, J lost 7 bases, and 16 bases lay in between. CDR1 is ENHRY and CDR2 is SYGVKD in the germline V gene. The CDR3 DNA is TGTGCCATCAGTGAACCGTATCAATACGGCAATTCACCCCTCCACTTT. Translated: CAISEPYQYGNSPLHF.